The sequence of this T cell receptor (beta chain) was determined in a study of naive and memory T cell subsets. Findings and caveats of the study: In naive cells, over 90% of TCR sequences were seen only once. Possibly reflecting memory cells re-expressing CD45RA, a few larger clonotypes occurred in naive repertoires, especially CD8.

As to this clonotype: Its antigen is not identified.

An equimolar mix of two oligonucleotides served as the beta constant-region primer for TRBC1 and TRBC2. Nested alpha and beta constant-region primers with the SP2 primer drove four PCR rounds on ligated cDNA. MiXCR was run by TCRdb on the UMI-ligation and nested PCR reads, yielding one entry per CDR3 protein. Of around 140,000 distinct CDR3 sequences in the sample, 15% to 25% were seen once. Cells stained for CD3, CD4, CD8, CD45RA, CD27 and viability were sorted into four CD45RA/CD27 subsets. Germline-derived CDR1 and CDR2 are MDHEN and SYDVKM. CDR3 length: 11 residues. Trimming stripped 7 bases from V and 4 bases from J, with 7 bases between.

This TCR was recovered from a human donor in good health. Input material: naive CD8+ T cells from blood. The chain is built from TRBV28 and TRBJ1-1; D gene unclear. CDR3 sequence (DNA): TGTGCCAGCAAGTATTCCACTGAAGCTTTCTTT. Translation gives CASKYSTEAFF.